This TCR beta chain was sequenced in a study of memory CD4+ T cells and cytomegalovirus serostatus. Whole-study results and caveats: Median bootstrapped AUC for CMV status was about 0.94 originally, 0.75 to 0.91 US-trained. Of under 200 reported CMV TCRbeta sequences, about 70 were found in memory CD4+ repertoires. Suggested: most of the CMV-linked TCR signature lies in CD4+ memory cells.

Comments on this clone: Its antigen is not known.

The sort gate was single viable CD3+CD4+CD8-CD45RO+ cells for memory CD4+ T cells. J gave up 1 base and V 4 bases, and 8 bases lay outside the gene matches. CDR3 length: 16 residues. Germline CDR1 is LNHDA and CDR2 is SQIVND (reference sequence). As handled by the study authors: After removing out-of-frame reads, approximately 2 million distinct TCRbeta sequences remained. The protocol was immunoSEQ multiplex PCR, while the TCRdb copy is restricted to in-frame clones and leaves out a portion. V and J calls and clone size come straight from that table; D and trimming were deduced from the DNA. The sample records about 50,000 clones, 82% being singletons.

This clonotype was obtained from an adult in good health and CMV-seronegative. Source material: memory CD4+ T cells from blood. This chain links TRBV19 with TRBJ2-3, with 7 bases identical to TRBD1. The CDR3, as DNA: TGTGCCAGTAGTAGAAACCCCGGGACAGGCACAGATACGCAGTATTTT. This gives the protein CASSRNPGTGTDTQYF.